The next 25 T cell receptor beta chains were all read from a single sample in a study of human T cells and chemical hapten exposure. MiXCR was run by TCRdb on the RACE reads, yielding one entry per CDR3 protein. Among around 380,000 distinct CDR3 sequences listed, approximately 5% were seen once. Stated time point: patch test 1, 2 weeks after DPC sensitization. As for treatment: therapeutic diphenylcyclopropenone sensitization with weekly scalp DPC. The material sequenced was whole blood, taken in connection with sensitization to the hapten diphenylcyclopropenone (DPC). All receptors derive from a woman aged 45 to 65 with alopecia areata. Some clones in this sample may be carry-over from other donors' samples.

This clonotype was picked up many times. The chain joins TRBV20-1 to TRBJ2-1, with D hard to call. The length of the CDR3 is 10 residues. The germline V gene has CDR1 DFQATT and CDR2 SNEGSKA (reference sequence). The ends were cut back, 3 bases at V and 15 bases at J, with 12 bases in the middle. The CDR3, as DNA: TGCAGTGCTAGCCGAGACATGGCGTTCTTC. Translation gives CSASRDMAFF.

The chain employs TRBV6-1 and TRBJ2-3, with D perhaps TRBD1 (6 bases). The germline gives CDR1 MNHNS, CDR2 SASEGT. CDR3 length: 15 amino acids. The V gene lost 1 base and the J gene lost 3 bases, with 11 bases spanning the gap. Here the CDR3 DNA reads TGTGCCAGCAGTGAAGGCACAGGGAAAACAGATACGCAGTATTTT. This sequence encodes CASSEGTGKTDTQYF.

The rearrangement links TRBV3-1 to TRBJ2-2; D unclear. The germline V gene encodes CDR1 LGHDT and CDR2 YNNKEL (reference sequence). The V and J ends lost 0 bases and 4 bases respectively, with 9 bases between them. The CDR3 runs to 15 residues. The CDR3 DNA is TGTGCCAGCAGCCAAGATCCTGGGTCCACCGGGGAGCTGTTTTTT. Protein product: CASSQDPGSTGELFF. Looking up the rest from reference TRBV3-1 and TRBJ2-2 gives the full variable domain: DTAVSQTPKYLVTQMGNDKSIKCEQNLGHDTMYWYKQDSKKFLKIMFSYNNKELIINETVPNRFSPKSPDKAHLNLHINSLELGDSAVYFCASSQDPGSTGELFFGEGSRLTVL.

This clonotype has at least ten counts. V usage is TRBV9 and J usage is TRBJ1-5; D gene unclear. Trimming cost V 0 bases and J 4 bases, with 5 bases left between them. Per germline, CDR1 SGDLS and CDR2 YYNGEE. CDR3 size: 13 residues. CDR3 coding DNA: TGTGCCAGCAGCGTAGCCCCGAATCAGCCCCAGCATTTT. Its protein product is CASSVAPNQPQHF.

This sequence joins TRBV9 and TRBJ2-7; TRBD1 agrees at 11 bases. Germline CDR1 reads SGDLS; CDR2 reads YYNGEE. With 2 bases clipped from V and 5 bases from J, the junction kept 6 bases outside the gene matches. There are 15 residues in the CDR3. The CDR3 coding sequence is TGTGCCAGCAGCGTCGGGACAGGGGGGAGAAACGAGCAGTACTTC. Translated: CASSVGTGGRNEQYF.

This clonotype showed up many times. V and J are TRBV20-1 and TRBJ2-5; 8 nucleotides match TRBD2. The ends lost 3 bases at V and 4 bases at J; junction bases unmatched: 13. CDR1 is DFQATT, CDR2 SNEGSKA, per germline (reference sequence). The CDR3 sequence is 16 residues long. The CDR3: CSARPGLAGEGETQYF. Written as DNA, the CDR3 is TGCAGTGCTAGGCCAGGACTAGCTGGAGAGGGAGAGACCCAGTACTTC.

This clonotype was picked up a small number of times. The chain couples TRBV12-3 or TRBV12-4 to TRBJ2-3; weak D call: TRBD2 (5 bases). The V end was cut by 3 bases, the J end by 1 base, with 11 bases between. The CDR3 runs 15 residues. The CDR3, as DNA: TGTGCCAGCAGTTTCGGACTTGGGGGCACAGATACGCAGTATTTT. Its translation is CASSFGLGGTDTQYF.

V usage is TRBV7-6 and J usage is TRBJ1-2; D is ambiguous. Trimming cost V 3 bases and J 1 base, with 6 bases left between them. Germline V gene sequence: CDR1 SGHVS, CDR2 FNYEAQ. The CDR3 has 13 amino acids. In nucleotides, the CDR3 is TGTGCCAGCAGCTTCGGAGATAACTATGGCTACACCTTC. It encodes CASSFGDNYGYTF.

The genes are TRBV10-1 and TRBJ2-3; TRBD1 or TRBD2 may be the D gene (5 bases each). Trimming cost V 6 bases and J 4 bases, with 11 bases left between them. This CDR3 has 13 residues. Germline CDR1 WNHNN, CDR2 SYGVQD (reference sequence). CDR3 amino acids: CASSRDAADTQYF. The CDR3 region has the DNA TGCGCCAGCAGCCGGGACGCGGCAGATACGCAGTATTTT.

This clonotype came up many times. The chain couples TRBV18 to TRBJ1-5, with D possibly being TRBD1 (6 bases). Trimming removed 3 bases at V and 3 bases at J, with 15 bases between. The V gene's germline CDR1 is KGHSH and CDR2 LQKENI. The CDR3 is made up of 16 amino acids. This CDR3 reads CASSPDVQGFNQPQHF. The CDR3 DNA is TGTGCCAGCTCACCTGACGTACAGGGTTTCAATCAGCCCCAGCATTTT.

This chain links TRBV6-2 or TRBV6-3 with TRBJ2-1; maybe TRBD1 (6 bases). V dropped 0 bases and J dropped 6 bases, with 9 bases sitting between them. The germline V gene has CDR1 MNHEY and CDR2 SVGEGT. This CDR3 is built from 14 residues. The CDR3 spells CASSYSDRSNEQFF. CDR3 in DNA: TGTGCCAGCAGTTACTCGGACAGAAGCAATGAGCAGTTCTTC.

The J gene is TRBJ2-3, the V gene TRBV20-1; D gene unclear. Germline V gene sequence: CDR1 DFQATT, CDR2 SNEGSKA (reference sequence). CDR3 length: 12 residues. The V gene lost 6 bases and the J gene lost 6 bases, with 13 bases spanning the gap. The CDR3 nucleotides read TGCAGTGCGCCGGGCGCCGTGGATACGCAGTATTTT. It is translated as CSAPGAVDTQYF.

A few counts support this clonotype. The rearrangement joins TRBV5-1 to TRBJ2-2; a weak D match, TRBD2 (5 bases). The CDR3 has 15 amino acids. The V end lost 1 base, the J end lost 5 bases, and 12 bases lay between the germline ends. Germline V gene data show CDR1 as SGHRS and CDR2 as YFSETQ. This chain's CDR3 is CASSLFGGSTGELFF. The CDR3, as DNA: TGCGCCAGCAGCTTGTTTGGAGGTAGTACCGGGGAGCTGTTTTTT.

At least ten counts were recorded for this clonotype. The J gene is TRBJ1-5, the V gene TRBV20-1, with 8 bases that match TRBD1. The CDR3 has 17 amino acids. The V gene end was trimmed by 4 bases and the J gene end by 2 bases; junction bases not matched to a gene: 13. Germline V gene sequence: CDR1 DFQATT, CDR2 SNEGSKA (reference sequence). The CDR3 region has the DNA TGCAGTGCTAACCAGGACAGGGACGGCCTGGGCAATCAGCCCCAGCATTTT. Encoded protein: CSANQDRDGLGNQPQHF.

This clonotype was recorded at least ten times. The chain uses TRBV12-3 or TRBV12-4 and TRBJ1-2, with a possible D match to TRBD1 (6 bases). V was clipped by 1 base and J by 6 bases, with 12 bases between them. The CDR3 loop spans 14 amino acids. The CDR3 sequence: CASSLGGAVDGYTF. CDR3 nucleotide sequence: TGTGCCAGCAGTTTAGGGGGGGCGGTGGATGGCTACACCTTC.

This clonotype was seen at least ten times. In nucleotides, the CDR3 is TGTGCCAGCAGCCTCGGGCACCACTCCTACGAGCAGTACTTC. Its translation is CASSLGHHSYEQYF. The gene calls are TRBV5-6 and TRBJ2-7; D gene unclear. The CDR3 runs to 14 residues. Germline CDR1 reads SGHDT; CDR2 reads YYEEEE. V was cut by 4 bases and J by 0 bases, with 11 bases left in between.

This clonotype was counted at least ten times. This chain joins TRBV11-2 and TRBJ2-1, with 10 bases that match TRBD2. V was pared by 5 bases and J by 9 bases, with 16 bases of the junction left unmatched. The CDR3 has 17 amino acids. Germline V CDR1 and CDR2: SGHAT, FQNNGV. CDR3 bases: TGTGCCAGCAGCATCCGGGAAACGATAGCGGGGGGAAGTGAGCAGTTCTTC. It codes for CASSIRETIAGGSEQFF.

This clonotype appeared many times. CDR3 in amino acids: CSVGTGKGYGYTF. CDR3 in DNA: TGCAGCGTTGGGACAGGGAAGGGGTATGGCTACACCTTC. The chain carries TRBV29-1 and TRBJ1-2, with 8 bases aligning to TRBD1. Looked up from germline, CDR1 is SQVTM and CDR2 is ANQGSEA. With V trimmed by 4 bases and J by 5 bases, 6 bases remained unmatched. CDR3 length equals 13 residues.

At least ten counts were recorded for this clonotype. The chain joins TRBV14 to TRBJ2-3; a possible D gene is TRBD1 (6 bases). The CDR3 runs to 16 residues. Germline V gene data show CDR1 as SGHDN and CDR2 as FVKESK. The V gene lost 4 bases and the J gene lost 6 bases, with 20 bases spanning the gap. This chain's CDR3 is CASSPLSFSGEDTQYF. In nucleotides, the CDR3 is TGTGCCAGCAGCCCTTTATCGTTTTCAGGGGAGGATACGCAGTATTTT. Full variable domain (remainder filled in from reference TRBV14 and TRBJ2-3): EAGVTQFPSHSVIEKGQTVTLRCDPISGHDNLYWYRRVMGKEIKFLLHFVKESKQDESGMPNNRFLAERTGGTYSTLKVQPAELEDSGVYFCASSPLSFSGEDTQYFGPGTRLTVL.

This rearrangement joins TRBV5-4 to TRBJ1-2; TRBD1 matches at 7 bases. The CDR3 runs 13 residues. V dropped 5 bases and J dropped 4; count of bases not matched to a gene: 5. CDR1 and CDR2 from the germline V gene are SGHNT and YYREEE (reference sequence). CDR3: CASSWDSLYGYTF. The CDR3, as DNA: TGTGCCAGCAGTTGGGACAGCCTCTATGGCTACACCTTC.

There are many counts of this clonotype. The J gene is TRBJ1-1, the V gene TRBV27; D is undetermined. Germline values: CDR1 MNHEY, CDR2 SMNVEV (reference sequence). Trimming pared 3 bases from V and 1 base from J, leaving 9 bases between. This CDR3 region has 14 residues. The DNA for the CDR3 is TGTGCCAGCAGTTTCGGGGTGGGGAACACTGAAGCTTTCTTT. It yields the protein CASSFGVGNTEAFF.

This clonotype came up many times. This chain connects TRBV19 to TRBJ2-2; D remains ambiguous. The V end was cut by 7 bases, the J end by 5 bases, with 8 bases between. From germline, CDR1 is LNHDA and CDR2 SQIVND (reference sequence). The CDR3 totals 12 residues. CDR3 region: CASKRDTGELFF. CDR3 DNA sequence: TGTGCCAGTAAAAGGGATACCGGGGAGCTGTTTTTT.

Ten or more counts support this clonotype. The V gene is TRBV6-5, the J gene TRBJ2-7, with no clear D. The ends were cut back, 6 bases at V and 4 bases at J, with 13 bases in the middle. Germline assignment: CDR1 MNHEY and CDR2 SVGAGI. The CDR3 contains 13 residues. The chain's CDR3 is CASSPRLLYEQYF. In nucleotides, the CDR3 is TGTGCCAGCAGCCCACGACTGTTATACGAGCAGTACTTC.

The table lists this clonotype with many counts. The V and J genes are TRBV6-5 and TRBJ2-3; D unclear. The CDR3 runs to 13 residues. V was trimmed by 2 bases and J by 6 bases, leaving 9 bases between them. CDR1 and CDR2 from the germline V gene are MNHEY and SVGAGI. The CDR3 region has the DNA TGTGCCAGCAGTTACGTTCCAGGCGATACGCAGTATTTT. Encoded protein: CASSYVPGDTQYF.

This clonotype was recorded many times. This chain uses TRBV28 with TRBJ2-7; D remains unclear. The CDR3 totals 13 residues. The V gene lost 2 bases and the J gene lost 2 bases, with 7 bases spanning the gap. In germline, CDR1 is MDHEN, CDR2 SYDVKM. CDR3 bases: TGTGCCAGCAGTTTAACAGCAGCCTACGAGCAGTACTTC. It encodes CASSLTAAYEQYF.